This TCR beta chain was documented in a study of shared clonotypes between healthy human individuals. About the study: The donor pool was made up of two women and a few men aged 18 to 49.

Of note for this clone: Its specificity is unknown.

Some clones are missing from TCRdb's copy, which holds only in-frame ones; the method was immunoSEQ multiplex PCR. The sample has 1,400,000 or so clones, about 98.5% seen once. Findings and caveats of the study: Depth was large, yet rarefaction showed that sorted-subset sequencing was incomplete.

CDR3 length: 15 amino acids. Germline loops: CDR1 SGHRS, CDR2 YFSETQ. With 1 base removed from V and 4 bases from J, the gap between germline ends came to 14 bases. This TCR derives from a man aged 25-45 years in good health. V gene TRBV5-1 combines with J gene TRBJ1-2, with a possible D match to TRBD1 (6 bases). Sequencing was performed on naive CD4+ T cells sorted from blood. Specified subset: CD45RA+ positively selected. This chain's CDR3 is CASSLRSGDTYGYTF. The CDR3, as DNA: TGCGCCAGCAGCTTGAGGTCAGGGGACACCTATGGCTACACCTTC.